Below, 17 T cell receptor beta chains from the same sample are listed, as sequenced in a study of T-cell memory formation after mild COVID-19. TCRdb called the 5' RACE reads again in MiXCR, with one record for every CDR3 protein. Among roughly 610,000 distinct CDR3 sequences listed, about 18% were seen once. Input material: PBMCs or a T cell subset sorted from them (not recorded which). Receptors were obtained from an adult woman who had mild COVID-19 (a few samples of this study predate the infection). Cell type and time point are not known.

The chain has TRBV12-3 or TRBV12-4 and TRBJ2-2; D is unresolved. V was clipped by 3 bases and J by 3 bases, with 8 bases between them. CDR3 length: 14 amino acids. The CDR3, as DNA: TGTGCCAGCAGTTTTGTGCGGTACACCGGGGAGCTGTTTTTT. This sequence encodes CASSFVRYTGELFF.

The CDR3 DNA reads TGCAGCGTTTACCGAACCGGCTTCAACGTCCTGACTTTC. This sequence encodes CSVYRTGFNVLTF. The chain links TRBV29-1 to TRBJ2-6; D remains ambiguous. Germline CDR1 reads SQVTM; CDR2 reads ANQGSEA. The V gene lost 5 bases and the J gene lost 9 bases, with 14 bases spanning the gap. The CDR3 sequence is 13 residues long.

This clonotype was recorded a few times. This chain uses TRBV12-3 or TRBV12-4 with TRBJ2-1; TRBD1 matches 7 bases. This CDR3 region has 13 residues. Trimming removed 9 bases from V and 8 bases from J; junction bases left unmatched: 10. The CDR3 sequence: CASVRDSYYEQFF. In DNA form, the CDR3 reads TGTGCCAGTGTTCGGGACAGTTATTATGAGCAGTTCTTC.

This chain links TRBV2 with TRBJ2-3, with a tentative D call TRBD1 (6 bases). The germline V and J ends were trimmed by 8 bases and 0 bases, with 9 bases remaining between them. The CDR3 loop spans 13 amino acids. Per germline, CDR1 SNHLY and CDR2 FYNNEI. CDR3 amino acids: CASGTLSTDTQYF. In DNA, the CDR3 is TGTGCCAGCGGGACACTTAGCACAGATACGCAGTATTTT. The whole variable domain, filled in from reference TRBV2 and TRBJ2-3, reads EPEVTQTPSHQVTQMGQEVILRCVPISNHLYFYWYRQILGQKVEFLVSFYNNEISEKSEIFDDQFSVERPDGSNFTLKIRSTKLEDSAMYFCASGTLSTDTQYFGPGTRLTVL.

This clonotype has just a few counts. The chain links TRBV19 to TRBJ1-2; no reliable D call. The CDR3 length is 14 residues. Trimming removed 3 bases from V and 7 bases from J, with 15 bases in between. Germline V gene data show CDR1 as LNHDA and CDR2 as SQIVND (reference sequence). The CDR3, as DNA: TGTGCCAGTAGTATTTACGACTGGAGGTCTGGCTACACCTTC. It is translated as CASSIYDWRSGYTF.

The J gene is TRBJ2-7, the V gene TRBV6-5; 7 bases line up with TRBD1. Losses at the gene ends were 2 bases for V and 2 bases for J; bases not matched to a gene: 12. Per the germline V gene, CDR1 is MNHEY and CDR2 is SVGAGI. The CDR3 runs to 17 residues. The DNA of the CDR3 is TGTGCCAGCAGTTACACACCTTTGACAGGGTACCCCTACGAGCAGTACTTC. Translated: CASSYTPLTGYPYEQYF.

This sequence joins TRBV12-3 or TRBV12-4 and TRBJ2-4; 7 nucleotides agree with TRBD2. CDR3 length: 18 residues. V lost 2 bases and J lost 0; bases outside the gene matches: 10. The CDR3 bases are TGTGCCAGCAGTTTAAGGAGGAGCGGGGTCCAAGCCAAAAACATTCAGTACTTC. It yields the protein CASSLRRSGVQAKNIQYF.

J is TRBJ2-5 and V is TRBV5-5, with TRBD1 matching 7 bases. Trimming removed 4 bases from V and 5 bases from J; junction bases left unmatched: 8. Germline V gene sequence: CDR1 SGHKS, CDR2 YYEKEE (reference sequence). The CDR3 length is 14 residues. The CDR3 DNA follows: TGTGCCAGCAGCCTGACAGGGTACGAGGAGACCCAGTACTTC. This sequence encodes CASSLTGYEETQYF.

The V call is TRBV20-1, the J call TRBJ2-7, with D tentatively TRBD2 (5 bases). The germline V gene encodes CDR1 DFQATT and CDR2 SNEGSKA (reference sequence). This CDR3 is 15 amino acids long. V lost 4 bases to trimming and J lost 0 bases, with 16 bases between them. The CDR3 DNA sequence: TGCAGTGCTAAATTTGGCGGGCCCAGCTCCTACGAGCAGTACTTC. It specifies CSAKFGGPSSYEQYF.

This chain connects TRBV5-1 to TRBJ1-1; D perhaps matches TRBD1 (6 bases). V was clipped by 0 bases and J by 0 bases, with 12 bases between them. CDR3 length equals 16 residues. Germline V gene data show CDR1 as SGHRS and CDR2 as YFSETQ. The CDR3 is CASSLGTVPLNTEAFF. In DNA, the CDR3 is TGCGCCAGCAGCTTGGGGACAGTTCCGTTGAACACTGAAGCTTTCTTT.

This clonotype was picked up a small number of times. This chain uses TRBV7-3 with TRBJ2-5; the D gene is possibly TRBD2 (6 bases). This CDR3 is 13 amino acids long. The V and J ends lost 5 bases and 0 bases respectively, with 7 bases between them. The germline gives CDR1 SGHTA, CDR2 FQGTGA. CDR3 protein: CASSREYQETQYF. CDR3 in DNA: TGTGCCAGCAGCCGGGAGTACCAAGAGACCCAGTACTTC. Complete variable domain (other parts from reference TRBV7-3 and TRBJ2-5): GAGVSQTPSNKVTEKGKYVELRCDPISGHTALYWYRQSLGQGPEFLIYFQGTGAADDSGLPNDRFFAVRPEGSVSTLKIQRTERGDSAVYLCASSREYQETQYFGPGTRLLVL.

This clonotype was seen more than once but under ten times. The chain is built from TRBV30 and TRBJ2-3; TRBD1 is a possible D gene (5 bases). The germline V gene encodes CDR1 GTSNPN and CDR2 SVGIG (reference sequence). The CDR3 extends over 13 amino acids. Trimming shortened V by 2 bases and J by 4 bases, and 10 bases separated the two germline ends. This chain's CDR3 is CAWSPLQADTQYF. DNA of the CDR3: TGTGCCTGGAGTCCCTTACAGGCAGATACGCAGTATTTT.

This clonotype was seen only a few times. The CDR3: CASGNLRDLSPDTQYF. CDR3 in DNA: TGTGCCAGCGGAAACCTCCGGGACCTCTCCCCAGATACGCAGTATTTT. J is TRBJ2-3 and V is TRBV5-5; TRBD1 or TRBD2 may be the D gene (5 bases each). Trimming stripped 7 bases from V and 4 bases from J, with 22 bases between. Germline values: CDR1 SGHKS, CDR2 YYEKEE (reference sequence). The CDR3 is 16 residues long.

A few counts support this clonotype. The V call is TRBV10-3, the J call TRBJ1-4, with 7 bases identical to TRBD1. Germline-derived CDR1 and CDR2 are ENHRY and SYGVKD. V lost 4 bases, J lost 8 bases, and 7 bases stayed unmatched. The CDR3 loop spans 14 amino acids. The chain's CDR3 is CAISGTGLREKLFF. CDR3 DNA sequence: TGTGCCATCAGTGGGACAGGTCTGAGGGAAAAACTGTTTTTT.

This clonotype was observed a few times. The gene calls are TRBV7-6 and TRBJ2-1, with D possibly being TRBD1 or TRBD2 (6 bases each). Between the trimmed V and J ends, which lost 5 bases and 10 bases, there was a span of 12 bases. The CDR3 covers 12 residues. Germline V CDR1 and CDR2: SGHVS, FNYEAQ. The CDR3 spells CASSRGGGEQFF. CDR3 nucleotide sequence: TGTGCCAGCAGCAGAGGGGGAGGCGAGCAGTTCTTC.

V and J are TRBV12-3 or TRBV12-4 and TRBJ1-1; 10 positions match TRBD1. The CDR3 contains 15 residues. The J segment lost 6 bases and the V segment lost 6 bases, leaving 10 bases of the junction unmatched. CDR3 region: CASSPTGQGFSEAFF. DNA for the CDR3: TGTGCCAGCAGCCCCACGGGACAGGGGTTTTCTGAAGCTTTCTTT.

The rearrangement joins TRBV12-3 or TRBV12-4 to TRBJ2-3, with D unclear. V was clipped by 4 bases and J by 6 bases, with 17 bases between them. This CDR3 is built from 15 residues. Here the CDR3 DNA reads TGTGCCAGCAGTTCCTCATTTTTTACTACTGATACGCAGTATTTT. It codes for CASSSSFFTTDTQYF.